This section outlines one T cell receptor (beta chain) sequence together with its context. Different DNA sequences within this sample yield the same CDR3. Genomic DNA, for the unsorted samples, came from 75 million to 95 million PBMCs. The repertoire was sequenced with immunoSEQ multiplex PCR; TCRdb's copy has only in-frame clones and lacks some. In the table there are about half a million clones, about 78% of which are singletons. The sample is drawn from a study of shared clonotypes between healthy human individuals. V dropped 1 base and J dropped 2; count of bases not matched to a gene: 2. The germline V gene has CDR1 LNHNV and CDR2 YYDKDF (reference sequence). CDR3 length: 15 residues.

The sequencing sample was made of PBMCs. V usage is TRBV15 and J usage is TRBJ2-5; the match to TRBD2 covers 9 bases. The sequence was collected from a woman between 40 and 50 years old in good health. Some clones in this sample may be carry-over from other donors' samples. DNA for the CDR3: TGTGCCACCAGCAGAGGGCTAGCGGGACAAGAGACCCAGTACTTC. Protein product: CATSRGLAGQETQYF.